Listed here are 27 T cell receptor beta chains from one sample, sequenced in a study of chemoradiotherapy in HPV16-positive cancers. Profiling relied on immunoSEQ multiplex PCR, and the TCRdb table lists in-frame clones only, not all of them. The sample holds about 32,000 clones, 89% seen once. The sample consisted of blood, taken from a patient who underwent chemoradiotherapy. The receptors were gathered from a human donor with HPV-associated anogenital cancer.

The rearrangement joins TRBV29-1 to TRBJ2-7; no firm D call. The germline V gene has CDR1 SQVTM and CDR2 ANQGSEA. The CDR3 is made up of 11 amino acids. Trimming pared 6 bases from V and 1 base from J, leaving 7 bases between. The CDR3 region has the DNA TGCAGCGTGGCCTCTTCCTACGAGCAGTACTTC. Translating it yields CSVASSYEQYF.

The CDR3 nucleotides read TGTGCCAGCAGCCAGTGGGACAGGGCCGAGGAGACCCAGTACTTC. Translation gives CASSQWDRAEETQYF. This chain uses TRBV7-2 with TRBJ2-5; 9 nucleotides line up with TRBD1. The CDR3 covers 15 residues. The V segment lost 5 bases and the J segment 5 bases; nucleotides outside the gene matches: 9. Germline V gives CDR1 SGHTA, CDR2 FQGNSA.

The chain uses TRBV7-6 and TRBJ2-7; 9 nucleotides align to TRBD2. With 1 base clipped from V and 1 base from J, the junction kept 8 bases outside the gene matches. Germline assignment: CDR1 SGHVS and CDR2 FNYEAQ. The CDR3 contains 17 residues. The CDR3 sequence: CASSLVGIAGVSYEQYF. DNA of the CDR3: TGTGCCAGCAGCTTAGTTGGGATAGCGGGAGTTTCCTACGAGCAGTACTTC. Variable domain in full (rest from reference TRBV7-6 and TRBJ2-7): GAGVSQSPRYKVTKRGQDVALRCDPISGHVSLYWYRQALGQGPEFLTYFNYEAQQDKSGLPNDRFSAERPEGSISTLTIQRTEQRDSAMYRCASSLVGIAGVSYEQYFGPGTRLTVT.

This chain connects TRBV29-1 to TRBJ2-2; D is undetermined. The CDR3 totals 13 residues. Germline values: CDR1 SQVTM, CDR2 ANQGSEA. The V end was cut by 5 bases, the J end by 2 bases, with 9 bases between. In DNA, the CDR3 is TGCAGCGTTCAAGGCAGTAACACCGGGGAGCTGTTTTTT. Translating it yields CSVQGSNTGELFF.

This clone occurred a few times. The chain couples TRBV7-9 to TRBJ2-5; 9 positions match TRBD1. The junction had 7 bases not matched to a gene; V was cut back by 6 bases and J by 2 bases. CDR1 and CDR2 from the germline V gene are SEHNR and FQNEAQ (reference sequence). The CDR3 loop spans 15 amino acids. The CDR3 bases are TGTGCCAGCAGGAGGGGGACAGGGATTCAAGAGACCCAGTACTTC. It translates to CASRRGTGIQETQYF.

This sequence joins TRBV20-1 and TRBJ1-2, with 7 nucleotides matching TRBD1. Germline CDR1 DFQATT, CDR2 SNEGSKA (reference sequence). The CDR3 is 11 residues long. Losses at the gene ends were 7 bases for V and 10 bases for J; bases not matched to a gene: 9. DNA of the CDR3: TGCAGTGTCTGGGACAGCCTCTTCTACACCTTC. It is translated as CSVWDSLFYTF.

A single count supports this clone. The chain employs TRBV19 and TRBJ2-6; D gene unclear. Trimming took 2 bases from V and 8 from J, leaving 13 bases between them. The V gene's germline CDR1 is LNHDA and CDR2 SQIVND (reference sequence). The CDR3 spans 15 residues. The CDR3 region is CASSIKIGNPNVLTF. The CDR3 bases are TGTGCCAGTAGTATAAAGATTGGGAATCCCAACGTCCTGACTTTC.

The V gene is TRBV7-3, the J gene TRBJ2-1; TRBD2 matches 13 bases. The CDR3 spans 16 residues. With 4 bases clipped from V and 5 bases from J, the junction kept 5 bases outside the gene matches. Germline loops: CDR1 SGHTA, CDR2 FQGTGA. The CDR3 DNA is TGTGCCAGCAGCTCGCGGACTAGCGGGAGAGACAATGAGCAGTTCTTC. Translating it yields CASSSRTSGRDNEQFF. The full variable domain, completed using reference TRBV7-3 and TRBJ2-1, is GAGVSQTPSNKVTEKGKYVELRCDPISGHTALYWYRQSLGQGPEFLIYFQGTGAADDSGLPNDRFFAVRPEGSVSTLKIQRTERGDSAVYLCASSSRTSGRDNEQFFGPGTRLTVL.

The CDR3 region is CASSYTSGSYEQYF. CDR3 DNA sequence: TGTGCCAGCAGTTATACTAGCGGTTCCTACGAGCAGTACTTC. The V gene is TRBV6-5, the J gene TRBJ2-7; 8 bases are shared with TRBD2. This CDR3 contains 14 residues. Germline CDR1 reads MNHEY; CDR2 reads SVGAGI. Losses at the gene ends were 3 bases for V and 1 base for J; bases not matched to a gene: 2.

The chain combines TRBV5-6 with TRBJ1-6; 9 nucleotides line up with TRBD1. The CDR3 is 16 amino acids. Germline loops: CDR1 SGHDT, CDR2 YYEEEE. V shed 4 bases, J shed 4 bases, and the junction held 6 bases outside the gene matches. CDR3 loop: CASSRGTGLYNSPLHF. The CDR3, as DNA: TGTGCCAGCAGCCGCGGGACAGGGTTATATAATTCACCCCTCCACTTT. The whole variable domain, filled in from reference TRBV5-6 and TRBJ1-6, reads DAGVTQSPTHLIKTRGQQVTLRCSPKSGHDTVSWYQQALGQGPQFIFQYYEEEERQRGNFPDRFSGHQFPNYSSELNVNALLLGDSALYLCASSRGTGLYNSPLHFGNGTRLTVT.

The V call is TRBV15, the J call TRBJ2-1; 8 bases line up with TRBD1. Looked up from germline, CDR1 is LNHNV and CDR2 is YYDKDF (reference sequence). V lost 1 base, J lost 10 bases, and 6 bases stayed unmatched. The CDR3 is 14 amino acids. CDR3 region: CATSRGGQGREQFF. The CDR3 DNA reads TGTGCCACCAGCAGAGGCGGACAGGGTCGGGAGCAGTTCTTC.

This rearrangement joins TRBV4-3 to TRBJ2-7; D ambiguous. Trimming removed 2 bases at V and 0 bases at J, with 8 bases between. CDR1 is LGHNA, CDR2 YSLEER, per germline. This CDR3 contains 14 residues. In DNA, the CDR3 is TGCGCCAGCAGCCAATCCGTGAGCTCCTACGAGCAGTACTTC. Its translation is CASSQSVSSYEQYF.

The chain is built from TRBV10-3 and TRBJ2-2; maybe TRBD1 (6 bases). The germline V gene has CDR1 ENHRY and CDR2 SYGVKD. This CDR3 comprises 13 residues. Trimming stripped 2 bases from V and 8 bases from J, with 9 bases between. The CDR3 is CAISENTGGELFF. The DNA for the CDR3 is TGTGCCATCAGTGAGAATACAGGGGGGGAGCTGTTTTTT.

The chain is built from TRBV6-1 and TRBJ2-3; D is undetermined. CDR3 length equals 13 residues. V was clipped by 7 bases and J by 2 bases, with 10 bases between them. Per germline, CDR1 MNHNS and CDR2 SASEGT. The CDR3 bases are TGTGCCAGCACCCGCCAGTACACAGATACGCAGTATTTT. Translation: CASTRQYTDTQYF.

This chain connects TRBV5-1 to TRBJ2-2, with 10 bases matching TRBD1. There are 17 residues in the CDR3. Germline CDR1 and CDR2: SGHRS and YFSETQ. The V segment lost 2 bases and the J segment 1 base; nucleotides outside the gene matches: 5. CDR3 sequence (DNA): TGCGCCAGCAGCTTACCCGGGACAGGGGTGAACACCGGGGAGCTGTTTTTT. As protein: CASSLPGTGVNTGELFF.

CDR3 loop: CSAQRGQGVTDTQYF. The CDR3 nucleotides are TGCAGCGCCCAACGGGGACAAGGGGTCACAGATACGCAGTATTTT. J is TRBJ2-3 and V is TRBV29-1, with D possibly being TRBD1 (6 bases). The V end was cut by 7 bases, the J end by 2 bases, with 19 bases between. Germline V CDR1 and CDR2: SQVTM, ANQGSEA. The CDR3 totals 15 residues.

This clone showed up just once. This chain links TRBV5-6 with TRBJ2-2; 7 nucleotides agree with TRBD2. The CDR3 length is 15 residues. V lost 4 bases to trimming and J lost 4 bases; unmatched junction nucleotides: 7. Germline V gene sequence: CDR1 SGHDT, CDR2 YYEEEE. The chain's CDR3 is CASSRGLVGTGELFF. Written as DNA, the CDR3 is TGTGCCAGCAGCCGCGGACTAGTCGGCACCGGGGAGCTGTTTTTT.

The V and J genes are TRBV5-1 and TRBJ1-1, with D perhaps TRBD1 (5 bases). Trimming removed 4 bases from V and 1 base from J, with 11 bases in between. Germline V gene sequence: CDR1 SGHRS, CDR2 YFSETQ. This CDR3 spans 14 amino acids. The CDR3 nucleotides read TGCGCCAGCAGCGCGGGACGGTCGAACACTGAAGCTTTCTTT. Protein product: CASSAGRSNTEAFF.

The CDR3 loop reads CASSSMRDRGLETQYF. The CDR3 bases are TGTGCCAGCAGCTCCATGCGGGACAGGGGCTTGGAGACCCAGTACTTC. The chain carries TRBV7-2 and TRBJ2-5; TRBD1 aligns across 10 bases. Germline V gene data show CDR1 as SGHTA and CDR2 as FQGNSA. V was clipped by 4 bases and J by 5 bases; unmatched bases: 10. CDR3 length equals 16 residues.

This clone was found once. The gene calls are TRBV7-9 and TRBJ1-4; D is possibly TRBD1 (5 bases). Trimming left V 2 bases short and J 8 bases short, with 12 bases between. Germline lookup yields CDR1 SEHNR and CDR2 FQNEAQ (reference sequence). This CDR3 is 14 amino acids long. The CDR3 coding sequence is TGTGCCAGCAGCTTAATCCAGGGTAGAGAAAAACTGTTTTTT. Amino acids: CASSLIQGREKLFF.

This chain connects TRBV5-4 to TRBJ2-3, with 7 bases identical to TRBD2. Germline assignment: CDR1 SGHNT and CDR2 YYREEE (reference sequence). The CDR3 length is 15 residues. V gave up 1 base and J gave up 2 bases; unmatched junction bases: 4. The CDR3 DNA is TGTGCCAGCAGCTTGTCTAGCGGTTTCACAGATACGCAGTATTTT. It translates to CASSLSSGFTDTQYF.

The chain joins TRBV7-6 to TRBJ2-7; 10 bases fit TRBD2. V shed 6 bases, J shed 1 base, and the junction held 6 bases outside the gene matches. The CDR3 is made up of 15 amino acids. CDR1 SGHVS and CDR2 FNYEAQ come from the germline V gene. CDR3 protein: CASRQSSGGSYEQYF. The CDR3 bases are TGTGCCAGCAGACAAAGTAGCGGGGGGTCCTACGAGCAGTACTTC.

The V gene is TRBV21-1, the J gene TRBJ2-1. TRBV21-1 is recorded as a pseudogene. The CDR3 is made up of 19 amino acids. Here the CDR3 DNA reads TGTGCCAGCAGCAAAAATCCCGCCGTTATGGAGGGGGAAAGTAATGAGCAGTTCTTC. The encoded protein is CASSKNPAVMEGESNEQFF.

The chain couples TRBV5-1 to TRBJ1-1, with D possibly TRBD1 on 6 matching bases. Germline V lookup: CDR1 SGHRS, CDR2 YFSETQ. Trimming removed 2 bases from V and 4 bases from J, with 12 bases in between. CDR3 length: 14 residues. The CDR3 DNA is TGCGCCAGCAGCTTTACAGGGCAGGGCACTGAAGCTTTCTTT. Its protein is CASSFTGQGTEAFF.

The chain links TRBV4-1 to TRBJ1-2, with 9 bases matching TRBD1. The CDR3 is 14 amino acids. The trim removed 3 bases at V and 4 bases at J, leaving 3 bases unmatched. Germline assignment: CDR1 MGHRA and CDR2 YSYEKL. The CDR3 region is CASSQGQGVYGYTF. As DNA, the CDR3 is TGCGCCAGCAGCCAGGGACAGGGTGTCTATGGCTACACCTTC.

The chain is built from TRBV11-3 and TRBJ2-1, with D perhaps matching TRBD1 (5 bases). V lost 5 bases and J lost 0, with 8 bases in between. This CDR3 region has 14 residues. The germline V gene encodes CDR1 SGHNT and CDR2 YENEEA. The CDR3 coding sequence is TGTGCCAGCAGCCAGGACACCTCCTACAATGAGCAGTTCTTC. This translates into CASSQDTSYNEQFF.

This clone was recorded only once. This chain joins TRBV30 and TRBJ1-4, with D maybe TRBD1 (5 bases). V lost 2 bases and J 4 bases, leaving 8 bases between the germline ends. Germline V gene data show CDR1 as GTSNPN and CDR2 as SVGIG (reference sequence). The CDR3 consists of 13 residues. The CDR3 DNA follows: TGTGCCTGGAGTCGAGGGGATAATGAAAAACTGTTTTTT. Its protein product is CAWSRGDNEKLFF.